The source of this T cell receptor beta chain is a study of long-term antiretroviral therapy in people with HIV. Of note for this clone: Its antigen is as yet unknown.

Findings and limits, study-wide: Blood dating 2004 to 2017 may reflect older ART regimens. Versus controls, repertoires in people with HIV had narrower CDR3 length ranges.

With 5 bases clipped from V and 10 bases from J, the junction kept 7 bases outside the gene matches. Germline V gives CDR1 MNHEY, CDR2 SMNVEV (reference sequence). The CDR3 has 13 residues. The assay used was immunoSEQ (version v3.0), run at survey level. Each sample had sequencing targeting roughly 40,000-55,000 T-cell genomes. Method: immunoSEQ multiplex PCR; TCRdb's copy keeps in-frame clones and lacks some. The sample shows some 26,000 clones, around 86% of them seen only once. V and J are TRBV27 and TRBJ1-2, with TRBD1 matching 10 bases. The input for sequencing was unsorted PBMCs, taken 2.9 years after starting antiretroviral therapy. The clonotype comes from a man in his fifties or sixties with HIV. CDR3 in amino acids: CASSPGTGVAYTF. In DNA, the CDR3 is TGTGCCAGCAGTCCCGGGACAGGGGTTGCCTACACCTTC.